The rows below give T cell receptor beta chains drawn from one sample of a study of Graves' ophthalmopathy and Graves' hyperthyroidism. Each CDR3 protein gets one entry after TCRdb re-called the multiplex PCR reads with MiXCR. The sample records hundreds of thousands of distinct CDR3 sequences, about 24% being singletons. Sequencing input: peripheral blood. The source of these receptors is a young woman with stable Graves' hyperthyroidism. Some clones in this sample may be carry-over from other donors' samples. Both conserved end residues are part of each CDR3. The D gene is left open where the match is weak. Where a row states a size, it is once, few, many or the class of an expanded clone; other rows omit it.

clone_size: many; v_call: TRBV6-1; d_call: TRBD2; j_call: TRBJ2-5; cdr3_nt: TGTGCCAGCAGTGAAGCAGGTAGCGGGGGGGAGACCCAGTACTTC; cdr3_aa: CASSEAGSGGETQYF
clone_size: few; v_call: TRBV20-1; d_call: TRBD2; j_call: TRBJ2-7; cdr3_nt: TGCAGTGCTCACCTCCGGACTAGCGGGTTCTCCTACGAGCAGTACTTC; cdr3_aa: CSAHLRTSGFSYEQYF
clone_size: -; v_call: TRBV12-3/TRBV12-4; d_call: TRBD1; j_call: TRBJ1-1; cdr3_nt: TGTGCCAGCAGTTCCCACAGCCAGGGGGCGCGGAACACTGAAGCTTTCTTT; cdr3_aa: CASSSHSQGARNTEAFF
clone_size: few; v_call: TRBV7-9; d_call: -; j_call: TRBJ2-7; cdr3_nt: TGTGCCAGCAGCCAAGACAGGATCCAGTACTTC; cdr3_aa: CASSQDRIQYF
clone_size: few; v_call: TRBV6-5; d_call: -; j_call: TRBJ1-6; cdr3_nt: TGTGCCAGCAGTTACTCGTCGGGGAAGGGTAGATCCTATAATTCACCCCTCCACTTT; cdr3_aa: CASSYSSGKGRSYNSPLHF
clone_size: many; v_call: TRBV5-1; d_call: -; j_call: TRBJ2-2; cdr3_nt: TGCGCCAGCAGCTTGGGGGTTGCGGGCACCGGGGAGCTGTTTTTT; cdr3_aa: CASSLGVAGTGELFF
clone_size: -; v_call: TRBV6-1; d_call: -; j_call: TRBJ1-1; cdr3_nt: TGTGCCAGCAGTGAGTTGTACGGAGTAAACACTGAAGCTTTCTTT; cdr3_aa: CASSELYGVNTEAFF
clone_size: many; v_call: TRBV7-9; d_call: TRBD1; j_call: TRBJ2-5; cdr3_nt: TGTGCCAGCAGCCAGGGACAGGGTGGTCAAGAGACCCAGTACTTC; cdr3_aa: CASSQGQGGQETQYF
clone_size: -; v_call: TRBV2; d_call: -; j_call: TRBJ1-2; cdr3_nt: TGTGCCAGCAGCGGGTATGTCATGGACTATGGCTACACCTTC; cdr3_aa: CASSGYVMDYGYTF
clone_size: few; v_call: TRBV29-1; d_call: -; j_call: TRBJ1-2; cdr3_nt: TGCAGCGTTGCCCGGGACTTTGGCTACACCTTC; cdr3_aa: CSVARDFGYTF
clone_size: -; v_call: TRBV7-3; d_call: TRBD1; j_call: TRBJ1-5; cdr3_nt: TGTGCCAGCAGCCAGGACCCGGGACAGGGGGCTTGGCAGCCCCAGCATTTT; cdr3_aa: CASSQDPGQGAWQPQHF
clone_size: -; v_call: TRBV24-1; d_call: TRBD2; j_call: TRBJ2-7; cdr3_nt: TGTGCCACCAGTGACCCCGGGACTAGCGGGATGAAGAGCCCCTACGAGCAGTACTTC; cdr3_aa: CATSDPGTSGMKSPYEQYF
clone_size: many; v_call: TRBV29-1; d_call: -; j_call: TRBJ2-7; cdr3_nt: TGCAGCGTTGAAGAGTTGGGACCAAGAATCTCCCCCAAGCCCTACGAGCAGTACTTC; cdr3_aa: CSVEELGPRISPKPYEQYF
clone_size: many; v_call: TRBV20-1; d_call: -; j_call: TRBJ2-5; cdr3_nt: TGCAGTGCTAGATGGGGGGAAGAGACCCAGTACTTC; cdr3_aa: CSARWGEETQYF
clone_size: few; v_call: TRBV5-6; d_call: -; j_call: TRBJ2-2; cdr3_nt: TGTGCCAGCAGCTTCCAGGGGCCGTCCACCGGGGAGCTGTTTTTT; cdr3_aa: CASSFQGPSTGELFF
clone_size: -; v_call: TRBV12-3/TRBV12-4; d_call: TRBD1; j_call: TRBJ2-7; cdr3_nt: TGTGCCAGCAGTTCGACGGGACAGGGTCGACCTCAGTACTTC; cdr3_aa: CASSSTGQGRPQYF
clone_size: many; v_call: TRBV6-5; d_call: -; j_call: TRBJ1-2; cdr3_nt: TGTGCCAGCAGTTACTCCGGGACCATAAACTATGGCTACACCTTC; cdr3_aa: CASSYSGTINYGYTF
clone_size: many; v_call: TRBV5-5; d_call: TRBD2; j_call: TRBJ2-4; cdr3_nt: TGTGCCAGCAGCTTGTTCGGCGGGGGTAAAAACATTCAGTACTTC; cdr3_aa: CASSLFGGGKNIQYF
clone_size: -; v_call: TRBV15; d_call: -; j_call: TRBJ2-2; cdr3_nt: TGTGCCACCAGCCTAACCGTTGCCGCGAACACCGGGGAGCTGTTTTTT; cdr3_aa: CATSLTVAANTGELFF
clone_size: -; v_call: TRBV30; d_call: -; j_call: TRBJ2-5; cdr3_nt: TGTGCCTGGGAACGCGGCCTCGCGAAGACCCAGTACTTC; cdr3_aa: CAWERGLAKTQYF
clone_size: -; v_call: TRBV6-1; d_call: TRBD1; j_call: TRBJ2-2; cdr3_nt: TGTGCCAGCAGTGGAGGGACAGGGCCGAACACCGGGGAGCTGTTTTTT; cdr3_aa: CASSGGTGPNTGELFF
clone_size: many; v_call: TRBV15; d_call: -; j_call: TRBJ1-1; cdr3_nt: TGTGCCACCAGCAGAGATCTAGGCCGACAGTACACTGAAGCTTTCTTT; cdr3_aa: CATSRDLGRQYTEAFF
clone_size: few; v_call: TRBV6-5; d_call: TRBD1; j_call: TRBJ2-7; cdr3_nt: TGTGCCAGCAGTTACCGCGGGACAGGCTACGAGCAGTACTTC; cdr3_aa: CASSYRGTGYEQYF
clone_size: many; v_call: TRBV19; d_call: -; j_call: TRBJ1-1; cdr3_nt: TGTGCCAGTAGTATTCAAGATAACACTGAAGCTTTCTTT; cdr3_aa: CASSIQDNTEAFF
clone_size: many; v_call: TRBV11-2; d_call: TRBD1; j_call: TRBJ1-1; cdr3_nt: TGTGCCAGCAGCTTAGGGACAGGGGGTTTGAACACTGAAGCTTTCTTT; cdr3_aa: CASSLGTGGLNTEAFF
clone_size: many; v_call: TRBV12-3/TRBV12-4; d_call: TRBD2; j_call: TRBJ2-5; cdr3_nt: TGTGCCAGCAGTTTTTTAGCGGGGATACAAGAGACCCAGTACTTC; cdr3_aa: CASSFLAGIQETQYF